This note documents a single TCR beta chain sequence. Its cognate antigen is unknown. This sample is drawn from a study of blood T cells in healthy people across ages. Overall study results and limits: Comparison with aged donors showed that long-lived donors had more naive CD4+ cells and higher diversity.

V dropped 4 bases and J dropped 6 bases, with 12 bases sitting between them. The CDR3 runs 14 residues. Germline values: CDR1 ENHRY, CDR2 SYGVKD. It was with a sample-barcoded 5' primer and a J-beta primer mix that a second PCR of roughly 6 to 12 cycles was run. Every cDNA molecule bore a tag from a template-switch adaptor containing 12 random nucleotides. Using its own MiXCR run on the 5' RACE reads, TCRdb lists one record per CDR3 protein. Here the sample spans over 600,000 distinct CDR3 sequences, roughly three fifths being singletons. Sequencing used blood. The V call is TRBV10-3, the J call TRBJ2-2; a weak D match, TRBD2 (6 bases). This TCR was recovered from a man aged 35-49 years in good health. The CDR3 loop reads CAISATGEAGELFF. The CDR3 nucleotides read TGTGCCATCAGTGCGACGGGGGAGGCCGGGGAGCTGTTTTTT.